This T cell receptor beta chain was captured by sequencing in a study of regulatory T cells in long-lasting Graves disease. Study-wide points: There were preferences for TRBV28, TRBJ1-2 and TRBJ2-5 in persistent disease.

The CDR3 has 13 residues. Between the trimmed V and J ends, which lost 7 bases and 6 bases, there was a span of 17 bases. Germline V lookup: CDR1 SGHNT, CDR2 YYREEE (reference sequence). Points on this clonotype: The antigen remains undetermined.

The authors built TCR beta libraries using iRepertoire HTBI primers and Arm-PCR of CDR3 regions. TCRdb reanalysed the multiplex PCR reads using MiXCR and keeps one entry per CDR3 protein. The sample comprises some 340,000 distinct CDR3 sequences, roughly 20% of which are singletons, and less than 30% rests with the top ten. The sample's time point: persistent/refractory GD, antithyroid drugs over 5 years with positive TRAb. Isolated PBMC RNA provided the starting material for the TCR library. This clonotype was sampled from a woman aged 40 to 50 with Graves disease. The chain has TRBV5-4 and TRBJ2-7; D could derive from TRBD1 or TRBD2 (5 bases each). The starting material was peripheral blood mononuclear cells (PBMCs), obtained when the disease was refractory, from a patient treated with antithyroid drugs. DNA of the CDR3: TGTGCCAGCTCCCCGCCAGGGACGATCGAGCAGTACTTC. Translated, it gives CASSPPGTIEQYF.